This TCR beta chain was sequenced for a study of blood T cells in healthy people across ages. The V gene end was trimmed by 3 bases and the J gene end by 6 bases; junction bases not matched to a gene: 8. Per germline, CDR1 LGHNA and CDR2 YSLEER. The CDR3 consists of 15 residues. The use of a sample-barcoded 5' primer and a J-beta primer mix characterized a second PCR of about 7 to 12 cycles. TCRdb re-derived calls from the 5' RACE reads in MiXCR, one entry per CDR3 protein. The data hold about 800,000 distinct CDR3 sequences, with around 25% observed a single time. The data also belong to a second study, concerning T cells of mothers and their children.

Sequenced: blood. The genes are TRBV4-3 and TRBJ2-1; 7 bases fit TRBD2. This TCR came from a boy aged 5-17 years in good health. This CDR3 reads CASSHQRLAGNEQFF. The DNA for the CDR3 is TGCGCCAGCAGCCATCAAAGACTAGCAGGCAATGAGCAGTTCTTC.